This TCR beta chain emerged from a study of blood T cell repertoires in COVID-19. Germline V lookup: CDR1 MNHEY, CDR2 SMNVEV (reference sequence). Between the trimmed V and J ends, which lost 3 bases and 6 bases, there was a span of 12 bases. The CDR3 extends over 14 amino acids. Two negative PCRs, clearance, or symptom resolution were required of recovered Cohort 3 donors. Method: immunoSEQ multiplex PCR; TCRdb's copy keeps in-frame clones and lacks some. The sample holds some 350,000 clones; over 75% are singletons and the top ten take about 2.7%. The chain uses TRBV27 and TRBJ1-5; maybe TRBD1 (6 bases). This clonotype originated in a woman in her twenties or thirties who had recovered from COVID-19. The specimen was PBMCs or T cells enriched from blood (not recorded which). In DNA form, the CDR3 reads TGTGCCAGCAGTTTCGGGCAGGGGACTCAGCCCCAGCATTTT. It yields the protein CASSFGQGTQPQHF.